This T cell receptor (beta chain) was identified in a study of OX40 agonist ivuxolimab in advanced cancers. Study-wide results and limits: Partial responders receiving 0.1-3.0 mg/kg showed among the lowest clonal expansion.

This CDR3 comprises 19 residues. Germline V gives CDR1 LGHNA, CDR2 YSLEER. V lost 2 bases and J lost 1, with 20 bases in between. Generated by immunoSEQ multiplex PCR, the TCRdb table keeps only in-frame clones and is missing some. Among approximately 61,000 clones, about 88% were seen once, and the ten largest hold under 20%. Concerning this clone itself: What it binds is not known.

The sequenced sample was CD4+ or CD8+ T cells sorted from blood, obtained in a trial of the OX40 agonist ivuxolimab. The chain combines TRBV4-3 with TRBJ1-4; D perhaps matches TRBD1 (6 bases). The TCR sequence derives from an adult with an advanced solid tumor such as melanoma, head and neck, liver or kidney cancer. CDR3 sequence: CASSQTLDSEGRTNEKLFF. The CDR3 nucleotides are TGCGCCAGCAGCCAAACCCTGGACAGTGAGGGGAGAACTAATGAAAAACTGTTTTTT.